The rows below give T cell receptor beta chains drawn from one sample of a study of cytomegalovirus exposure and HLA in healthy donors. TCRdb's table, derived via immunoSEQ multiplex PCR, lists solely in-frame clones and lacks some. The sample comprises fewer than 150,000 clones, approximately 85% of which are singletons, and under 8.5% rests with the top ten. The specimen was PBMCs. The receptors here all came from a woman in her 30s in good health and CMV-seropositive. The CDR3 runs from the conserved cysteine through the conserved F or W. D genes are given only for firm matches. Size values are once, few and many counts, or a class for expanded clones, and some rows have none.

cdr3_aa	cdr3_nt	d_call	cdr3_length	clone_size	v_call	j_call
CSVDRLAGAGEETQYF	TGCAGCGTGGATCGCTTAGCGGGAGCGGGAGAAGAGACCCAGTACTTC	TRBD2	16	NA	TRBV29-1	TRBJ2-5
CASSLDRGEPTF	TGTGCCAGCAGCTTAGATCGGGGGGAACCAACCTTC	NA	12	NA	TRBV11-3	TRBJ1-2
CAWSVRGRGAWKETQYF	TGTGCCTGGAGTGTAAGGGGCCGGGGGGCCTGGAAGGAGACCCAGTACTTC	NA	17	few	TRBV30	TRBJ2-5
CVSSLGFQTYNEQFF	TGTGTCAGCAGTTTAGGCTTCCAGACCTACAATGAGCAGTTCTTC	NA	15	NA	TRBV27	TRBJ2-1
CASSIRGGHMDNSPLHF	TGTGCCAGCAGCATCCGGGGGGGGCACATGGATAATTCACCCCTCCACTTT	NA	17	few	TRBV21-1	TRBJ1-6
CASPPPGQGGGYTF	TGTGCCAGCCCCCCCCCGGGACAGGGCGGTGGCTACACCTTC	TRBD1	14	NA	TRBV6-5	TRBJ1-2
CASSSTLAGGRNEQFF	TGTGCCAGCAGTTCCACCCTAGCGGGGGGGCGGAATGAGCAGTTCTTC	TRBD2	16	NA	TRBV6-5	TRBJ2-1
CASSLAGTGGEETQYF	TGCGCCAGCAGCTTGGCCGGGACAGGGGGCGAGGAGACCCAGTACTTC	TRBD1	16	NA	TRBV5-1	TRBJ2-5
CASSSFTPGTGDSYEQYF	TGTGCCAGCAGTTCATTCACCCCCGGGACAGGGGACTCCTACGAGCAGTACTTC	TRBD1	18	NA	TRBV27	TRBJ2-7
CATSPGRGADTEAFF	TGTGCCACCTCCCCCGGGCGGGGGGCGGACACTGAAGCTTTCTTT	NA	15	NA	TRBV27	TRBJ1-1
CASKRTGVGSEAFF	TGTGCCAGTAAAAGGACAGGGGTTGGGTCTGAAGCTTTCTTT	TRBD1	14	NA	TRBV19	TRBJ1-1
CASSSGLAGGENEQFF	TGTGCCAGCTCAAGCGGCCTAGCGGGAGGGGAGAATGAGCAGTTCTTC	TRBD2	16	NA	TRBV18	TRBJ2-1
CASSILHRGARNHEQYF	TGTGCCAGCAGCATACTCCACAGGGGGGCTAGGAACCACGAGCAGTACTTC	NA	17	NA	TRBV21-1	TRBJ2-7
CASRSQETQYF	TGTGCCAGCAGGTCACAAGAGACCCAGTACTTC	NA	11	NA	TRBV28	TRBJ2-5